These T cell receptor beta chains were read from a single sample in a study of regulatory T cells in long-lasting Graves disease. TCRdb re-derived calls from the multiplex PCR reads in MiXCR, one entry per CDR3 protein. The sample yields roughly 380,000 distinct CDR3 sequences, around 16% seen once. The specimen was peripheral blood mononuclear cells (PBMCs), collected at new diagnosis, from a patient treated with antithyroid drugs. The receptors were gathered from a female donor with Graves disease. Each CDR3 is given with its conserved first and last residue. Fields, in order: V gene, D gene, clone size, J gene, CDR3 DNA, CDR3 protein. D genes are given only for firm matches. Only some rows state a clone size, as once, few, many or a class for expanded clones.

v_gene: TRBV5-1
d_gene: NA
abundance: NA
j_gene: TRBJ2-2
CDR3nt: TGCGCCAGCAGCTTGGGGAACGTAGCCACCGGGGAGCTGTTTTTT
CDR3aa: CASSLGNVATGELFF

v_gene: TRBV11-1
d_gene: TRBD1
abundance: many
j_gene: TRBJ2-1
CDR3nt: TGTGCCAGCAGCCAAGGGGGCAGTAGCAATGAGCAGTTCTTC
CDR3aa: CASSQGGSSNEQFF

v_gene: TRBV6-5
d_gene: TRBD1
abundance: few
j_gene: TRBJ1-2
CDR3nt: TGTGCCAGCAGTTACTCGGGAGGGACAGGGAAGTATGGCTACACCTTC
CDR3aa: CASSYSGGTGKYGYTF

v_gene: TRBV20-1
d_gene: TRBD2
abundance: many
j_gene: TRBJ2-1
CDR3nt: TGCAGTGCTGCGGGACTAGCGGGGGCCAATGAGCAGTTCTTC
CDR3aa: CSAAGLAGANEQFF

v_gene: TRBV7-8
d_gene: NA
abundance: many
j_gene: TRBJ2-3
CDR3nt: TGTGCCAGCAGCCTCAATAACCCCCCCAATAGTTTT
CDR3aa: CASSLNNPPNSF

v_gene: TRBV9
d_gene: TRBD1
abundance: NA
j_gene: TRBJ2-7
CDR3nt: TGTGCCAGCAGCGTCGGGGACAGCACTACCTACGAGCAGTACTTC
CDR3aa: CASSVGDSTTYEQYF

v_gene: TRBV7-9
d_gene: TRBD1
abundance: many
j_gene: TRBJ2-2
CDR3nt: TGTGCCAGCAGCGACTCTTTAAAACCCGGGACAGGGGGTACCGGGGAGCTGTTTTTT
CDR3aa: CASSDSLKPGTGGTGELFF

v_gene: TRBV5-5
d_gene: NA
abundance: NA
j_gene: TRBJ1-6
CDR3nt: TGTGCCAGCAGCTTACAGGCCTTTCGGAATTCACCCCTCCACTTT
CDR3aa: CASSLQAFRNSPLHF

v_gene: TRBV2
d_gene: TRBD2
abundance: many
j_gene: TRBJ2-3
CDR3nt: TGTGCCAGCAGTGGCGGACTAGCGGGGGGGCGTGGTACGCAGTATTTT
CDR3aa: CASSGGLAGGRGTQYF

v_gene: TRBV7-2
d_gene: NA
abundance: once
j_gene: TRBJ1-2
CDR3nt: TGTGCCAGCAGCATGGACATACTCGATGGCTACACCTTC
CDR3aa: CASSMDILDGYTF

v_gene: TRBV11-1
d_gene: NA
abundance: NA
j_gene: TRBJ1-1
CDR3nt: TGTGCCAGCAGCTTAGCCCTACAGGGTCAGCCAGAGACTGAAGCTTTCTTT
CDR3aa: CASSLALQGQPETEAFF

v_gene: TRBV3-1
d_gene: NA
abundance: many
j_gene: TRBJ1-1
CDR3nt: TGTGCCAGCAGCCATTTGGACAATGGAGCTTTCTTT
CDR3aa: CASSHLDNGAFF

v_gene: TRBV25-1
d_gene: TRBD2
abundance: few
j_gene: TRBJ2-2
CDR3nt: TGTGCCAGCACTTTAGCGGGAGGGACCGGGGAGCTGTTTTTT
CDR3aa: CASTLAGGTGELFF

v_gene: TRBV11-3
d_gene: TRBD1
abundance: NA
j_gene: TRBJ1-3
CDR3nt: TGTGCCAGCAGCCCCGAGGGCAGGGGGCTCCACTCTGGAAACACCATATATTTT
CDR3aa: CASSPEGRGLHSGNTIYF

v_gene: TRBV5-1
d_gene: TRBD1
abundance: many
j_gene: TRBJ1-3
CDR3nt: TGCGCCAGCAGCTCGACAGGGGATGCCGGAAACACCATATATTTT
CDR3aa: CASSSTGDAGNTIYF

v_gene: TRBV27
d_gene: NA
abundance: NA
j_gene: TRBJ1-6
CDR3nt: TGTGCCAGCAGTTTGGTGGGTTCACCCCTCCACTTT
CDR3aa: CASSLVGSPLHF

v_gene: TRBV7-9
d_gene: TRBD1
abundance: many
j_gene: TRBJ2-1
CDR3nt: TGTGCCAGCAGCTTCGACAGGGGGGGGTTAGATGAGCAGTTCTTC
CDR3aa: CASSFDRGGLDEQFF

v_gene: TRBV28
d_gene: NA
abundance: many
j_gene: TRBJ2-7
CDR3nt: TGTGCCAGCATAAGGGGGTTTGGCTCCTACGAGCAGTACTTC
CDR3aa: CASIRGFGSYEQYF

v_gene: TRBV7-2
d_gene: NA
abundance: many
j_gene: TRBJ2-2
CDR3nt: TGTGCCAGCAGGCCTAGCGTTAACACCGGGGAGCTGTTTTTT
CDR3aa: CASRPSVNTGELFF

v_gene: TRBV28
d_gene: TRBD2
abundance: few
j_gene: TRBJ2-5
CDR3nt: TGTGCCAGCAGTTTATGCAGTGGAGGGACTAGCGGGAGGGCTAACCAGTACTTC
CDR3aa: CASSLCSGGTSGRANQYF

v_gene: TRBV4-3
d_gene: NA
abundance: many
j_gene: TRBJ1-5
CDR3nt: TGCGCCAGCAGCCAAGATGCACAGTCAAATCAGCCCCAGCATTTT
CDR3aa: CASSQDAQSNQPQHF

v_gene: TRBV19
d_gene: NA
abundance: few
j_gene: TRBJ2-1
CDR3nt: TGTGCCAGTATGGCCGGAGATGATCCCGATGAGCAGTTCTTC
CDR3aa: CASMAGDDPDEQFF

v_gene: TRBV7-2
d_gene: NA
abundance: few
j_gene: TRBJ2-1
CDR3nt: TGTGCCAGCAGCCCCACCGCTGGGAGCATCAATGAGCGGTTCTTC
CDR3aa: CASSPTAGSINERFF

v_gene: TRBV30
d_gene: TRBD1
abundance: many
j_gene: TRBJ1-1
CDR3nt: TGTGCCTGTACGACAGGGGGTCGGGCCACTGAAGCTTTCTTT
CDR3aa: CACTTGGRATEAFF

v_gene: TRBV7-3
d_gene: NA
abundance: many
j_gene: TRBJ2-3
CDR3nt: TGTGCCAGCAGCTTAACCCCTACGCCAGATACGCAGTATTTT
CDR3aa: CASSLTPTPDTQYF

v_gene: TRBV7-9
d_gene: NA
abundance: many
j_gene: TRBJ2-3
CDR3nt: TGTGCCAGCAGCTTACCGGAGGCGGAGGCCACAGATACGCAGTATTTT
CDR3aa: CASSLPEAEATDTQYF

v_gene: TRBV12-3/TRBV12-4
d_gene: NA
abundance: NA
j_gene: TRBJ2-1
CDR3nt: TGTGCCAGCAGTTCTCCGCAGGGGACTTACAATGAGCAGTTCTTC
CDR3aa: CASSSPQGTYNEQFF

v_gene: TRBV7-9
d_gene: NA
abundance: many
j_gene: TRBJ2-3
CDR3nt: TGTGCCAGCAGCTTCTCCGGGACTCAGGCAGATACGCAGTATTTT
CDR3aa: CASSFSGTQADTQYF

v_gene: TRBV3-1
d_gene: TRBD1
abundance: many
j_gene: TRBJ2-2
CDR3nt: TGTGCCAGCAGCCCCCGACAGGGGACCGCCGGGGAGCTGTTTTTT
CDR3aa: CASSPRQGTAGELFF

v_gene: TRBV5-1
d_gene: NA
abundance: many
j_gene: TRBJ2-5
CDR3nt: TGCGCCAGCAAACCGGGACTGCAAGAGACCCAGTACTTC
CDR3aa: CASKPGLQETQYF

v_gene: TRBV20-1
d_gene: NA
abundance: many
j_gene: TRBJ1-1
CDR3nt: TGCAGTGCCCCGTTTGGTAATAGAGGAGCTTTCTTT
CDR3aa: CSAPFGNRGAFF

v_gene: TRBV20-1
d_gene: TRBD2
abundance: many
j_gene: TRBJ2-3
CDR3nt: TGCAGTGCTATTTTGTCTAGCGGGAGAAAGGGGACAGATACGCAGTATTTT
CDR3aa: CSAILSSGRKGTDTQYF

v_gene: TRBV9
d_gene: NA
abundance: many
j_gene: TRBJ1-5
CDR3nt: TGTGCCAGCAGCGTAGAGGGGGGCGTTGGCAATCAGCCCCAGCATTTT
CDR3aa: CASSVEGGVGNQPQHF

v_gene: TRBV30
d_gene: NA
abundance: many
j_gene: TRBJ2-3
CDR3nt: TGTGCCTGGAGTCCTGGCACAGATACGCAGTATTTT
CDR3aa: CAWSPGTDTQYF

v_gene: TRBV6-2/TRBV6-3
d_gene: TRBD2
abundance: many
j_gene: TRBJ2-5
CDR3nt: TGTGCCAGCAGAAGACTAGCGGGGGGCTTATGGCAAGAGACCCAGTACTTC
CDR3aa: CASRRLAGGLWQETQYF

v_gene: TRBV27
d_gene: NA
abundance: many
j_gene: TRBJ2-7
CDR3nt: TGTGCCAGCAGTTTAACCCCGACTAGTGGCGAGCAGTACTTC
CDR3aa: CASSLTPTSGEQYF